The clone carrying this T cell receptor beta chain was recorded a few times. Its target is not known. Sequencing was at deep level. Authors' methods: There were no quality scores in the junction-only immunoSEQ sequences, so filtering differed. TCRdb's table, derived via immunoSEQ multiplex PCR, lists solely in-frame clones and lacks some. The V and J calls and the clone size are those of that table, but D and trimming were determined from the DNA. The repertoire includes 550,000 to 850,000 clones, approximately 77% of them detected once, and about 1.8% sits in the top ten. The germline gives CDR1 WSHSY, CDR2 SAAADI. The CDR3 runs to 14 residues. V lost 8 bases to trimming and J lost 6 bases, with 19 bases between them. These data are taken from a study of shared clonotypes between healthy human individuals. General study findings and limits: The study sampled only blood, and tissue repertoires likely differ.

V gene TRBV10-2 combines with J gene TRBJ1-2; D possibly corresponds to TRBD1 (5 bases). Sequencing was done on a sample of memory CD4+ T cells sorted from blood. This sample's subset: CD45RA-negative fraction. This clonotype originated in a woman aged 25 to 39 in good health. CDR3 loop: CASSIPGRGDGYTF. The CDR3 region has the DNA TGCGCCAGCTCAATTCCAGGGAGAGGGGATGGCTACACCTTC.